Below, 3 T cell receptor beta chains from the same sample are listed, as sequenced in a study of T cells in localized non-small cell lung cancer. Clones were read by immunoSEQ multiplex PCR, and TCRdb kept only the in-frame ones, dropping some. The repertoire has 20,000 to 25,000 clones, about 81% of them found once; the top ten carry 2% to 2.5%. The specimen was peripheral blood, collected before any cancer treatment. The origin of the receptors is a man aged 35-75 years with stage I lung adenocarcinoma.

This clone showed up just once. For the CDR3, the DNA is TGTGCCAGCAGCTCCGACAGCCTTTATGGCTACACCTTC. Translated, it gives CASSSDSLYGYTF. The chain employs TRBV5-6 and TRBJ1-2; D is perhaps TRBD1 (5 bases). V was shortened by 3 bases and J by 5 bases, with 11 bases between the two germline ends. This CDR3 comprises 13 residues. CDR1 and CDR2 from the germline V gene are SGHDT and YYEEEE.

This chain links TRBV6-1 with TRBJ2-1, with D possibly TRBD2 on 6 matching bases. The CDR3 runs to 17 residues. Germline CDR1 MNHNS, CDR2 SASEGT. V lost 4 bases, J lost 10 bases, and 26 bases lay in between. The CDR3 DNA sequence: TGTGCCAGCAGTGGAAGACCGACTAGTGGAACACTAGGCGAGCAGTTCTTC. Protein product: CASSGRPTSGTLGEQFF.

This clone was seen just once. CDR3 DNA: TGTGCCAGCAGCGTCAGACTAGCGGGTGACACAGATACGCAGTATTTT. This sequence encodes CASSVRLAGDTDTQYF. The rearrangement joins TRBV5-4 to TRBJ2-3; 10 nucleotides line up with TRBD2. The CDR3 spans 16 residues. The junction had 7 bases not matched to a gene; V was cut back by 4 bases and J by 2 bases. CDR1 is SGHNT, CDR2 YYREEE, per germline (reference sequence).